This T cell receptor beta chain was identified in a study of radiotherapy plus CTLA-4 blockade in lung cancer. About the study: Among enrolled patients, less than 20% responded and around 30% achieved disease control. Study conclusions and caveats: Radiotherapy was combined with ipilimumab, and tumor-derived TCR clones then expanded in blood.

Patients in the study, people with chemo-refractory metastatic non-small-cell lung cancer, received focal radiation plus ipilimumab CTLA-4 blockade. Germline V gene lookup returns CDR1 MNHEY and CDR2 SVGAGI. CDR3 size: 14 residues. The V gene lost 4 bases and the J gene lost 1 base, with 10 bases spanning the gap. Some clones are missing from TCRdb's copy, which holds only in-frame ones; the method was immunoSEQ multiplex PCR. The profile covers roughly 120,000 clones, with approximately 80% appearing a single time and roughly 5.2% taken by the ten largest. Worth noting for this clone: The antigen is undetermined. The sample carries other DNA sequences with the same CDR3.

This sequence was found in a human donor with non-small cell lung cancer who had a partial response to radiotherapy plus ipilimumab. Sequences were derived from peripheral blood, sampled from a patient treated with radiotherapy plus ipilimumab. V is TRBV6-5 and J is TRBJ1-1; D might be TRBD1 (6 bases). This CDR3 reads CASSFRTANTEAFF. CDR3 coding DNA: TGTGCCAGCAGTTTCCGGACAGCGAACACTGAAGCTTTCTTT.